This T cell receptor (beta chain) derives from a study of regulatory T cells in long-lasting Graves disease. Study observations and caveats: The study found lower TCR diversity in persistent Graves' patients than in newly diagnosed ones. There was favoring of TRBV28, TRBJ1-2 and TRBJ2-5 in persistent disease. Patients with persistent disease shared fewer than 3,500 public clonotypes, outpacing the roughly 970 shared by new patients.

This clonotype was recorded once. Its antigen is unidentified. Relying on iRepertoire HTBI primers and Arm-PCR of CDR3 regions, the team built TCR beta libraries. TCRdb used MiXCR to reprocess the multiplex PCR reads, holding one entry per CDR3 protein. Among approximately 360,000 distinct CDR3 sequences, more than 20% were seen once, and the ten largest hold around 30%. Trimming removed 6 bases at V and 2 bases at J, with 16 bases between. Germline assignment: CDR1 WNHNN and CDR2 SYGVQD (reference sequence). This CDR3 contains 15 residues. The time point was: persistent/refractory GD, antithyroid drugs over 5 years with positive TRAb. RNA from PBMCs was the source of the TCR library.

Sample: peripheral blood mononuclear cells (PBMCs), taken when the disease was refractory, from a patient treated with antithyroid drugs. This TCR was recovered from a woman between 40 and 50 years old with Graves disease. The genes are TRBV10-1 and TRBJ2-5; D possibly uses TRBD1 or TRBD2 (5 bases each). DNA of the CDR3: TGCGCCAGCAGCCAAGGGACCGCACCTCAAGAGACCCAGTACTTC. Amino acids: CASSQGTAPQETQYF.